Listed below are T cell receptor beta chains from one sample, sequenced in a study of T cell responses to AZD1222 COVID-19 vaccine. Sequenced by immunoSEQ multiplex PCR; TCRdb stores in-frame clones only, minus some. The table lists under 200,000 clones, 80% to 95% of them singletons. The material was peripheral blood, obtained on day 0 of AZD1222 vaccination. The source is an adult in good health. Both conserved end residues are part of each CDR3. Each record gives: V gene, D gene, clone size, J gene, CDR3 DNA, CDR3 protein. The D gene is left open where the match is weak. Clone size, where shown, is once, few, many, or a class for clones that have expanded.

TRBV7-9	.	.	TRBJ2-1	TGTGCCAGCAGCTTCCTGGCTAGCAAATCCCCCTACAATGAGCAGTTCTTC	CASSFLASKSPYNEQFF
TRBV18	.	.	TRBJ1-2	TGTGCCAGCTCACCAGGAGGGCAGGGTTGGATCTATGGCTACACCTTC	CASSPGGQGWIYGYTF
TRBV7-9	.	.	TRBJ1-4	TGTGCCAGCAGCCACCCCGACGGAAGGGCTTTTGAAAAACTGTTTTTT	CASSHPDGRAFEKLFF
TRBV11-2	.	few	TRBJ1-1	TGTGCCAGCAGCTTACGAGGACAGAACACTGAAGCTTTCTTT	CASSLRGQNTEAFF
TRBV18	.	.	TRBJ1-6	TGTGCCAGCTCACCCCCCGGGAAAGGGGTTGGTTCACCCCTCCACTTT	CASSPPGKGVGSPLHF
TRBV28	.	.	TRBJ1-6	TGTGCCAGCAGTTCCAATACAGGGTACTCACCCCTCCACTTT	CASSSNTGYSPLHF
TRBV14	.	.	TRBJ1-1	TGTGCCAGCAGCCGAACAGTGAACACTGAAGCTTTCTTT	CASSRTVNTEAFF
TRBV5-1	.	.	TRBJ1-2	TGCGCCAGCAGCTTGAGGCAGGGGAAACCCTATGGCTACACCTTC	CASSLRQGKPYGYTF
TRBV5-5	.	.	TRBJ2-1	TGTGCCAGCAGCTCGTGGGGGGCGTACAATGAGCAGTTCTTC	CASSSWGAYNEQFF
TRBV15	TRBD1	.	TRBJ1-3	TGTGCCACCAGCCTAGGACAGGGAACTGGAAACACCATATATTTT	CATSLGQGTGNTIYF